This TCR beta chain originates from a study of vaccination effects on CD4 cells after COVID-19. Turning to this clone: Its cognate antigen is unknown.

Antigen-specific CD4+ T cells were expanded with viral peptide pools in the ViraFEST assay before sequencing. With roughly 9 days of culture completed, CD4+ T cells were isolated. Absence of prior SARS-CoV-2 infection characterized the vaccine recipients, who showed negative nucleocapsid antibodies. Sequenced by immunoSEQ multiplex PCR; TCRdb stores in-frame clones only, minus some. Of around 83,000 clones in the sample, 60% to 80% are singletons; the top ten hold under 2%. This CDR3 spans 16 amino acids. Per germline, CDR1 LGHNT and CDR2 FRNRAP. With V trimmed by 4 bases and J by 0 bases, 6 bases remained unmatched.

This TCR came from a human donor who received a COVID-19 vaccine. The specimen was CD4+ T cells from PBMCs cultured with HCoV-229E spike peptides, collected before COVID-19 vaccination. This rearrangement joins TRBV12-5 to TRBJ1-5, with TRBD1 matching over 7 bases. The CDR3, as DNA: TGTGCTAGTGGTTCCTGGACAGGATATAGCAATCAGCCCCAGCATTTT. Protein sequence: CASGSWTGYSNQPQHF. Complete variable domain (other parts from reference TRBV12-5 and TRBJ1-5): DARVTQTPRHKVTEMGQEVTMRCQPILGHNTVFWYRQTMMQGLELLAYFRNRAPLDDSGMPKDRFSAEMPDATLATLKIQPSEPRDSAVYFCASGSWTGYSNQPQHFGDGTRLSIL.